This TCR beta chain was recovered during a study of OX40 agonist ivuxolimab in advanced cancers. For the study in its entirety: Ivuxolimab was an agonistic, fully human IgG2 monoclonal antibody directed against OX40 (CD134), a costimulatory receptor. Intravenous ivuxolimab was administered to patients every 2 weeks at six dose levels: 0.01, 0.1, 0.3, 1.5, 3 and 10 mg/kg. Among the roughly 52 dose-escalation patients, 19 had hepatocellular carcinoma, approximately 15 melanoma, 9 renal cell carcinoma and 9 head and neck cancer. A male proportion of roughly 85% and a mean age of around 60 years, ranging from about 20 to 79, were recorded for the dose-escalation cohort. Prior anti-PD-1, anti-PD-L1 or anti-CTLA-4 therapy was permitted, and checkpoint inhibitors had been received by about 44% of dose-escalation patients. Three dose-escalation patients achieved partial responses, one with hepatocellular carcinoma and two with cutaneous melanoma. Peripheral TCRbeta sequencing aimed to test whether ivuxolimab altered TCR sequence diversity and caused clonal T-cell expansion. The paper describes the monotherapy dose-escalation part (N ≈ 50 patients) of the phase I trial of ivuxolimab. Results the study describes overall, beyond this receptor: The antigen specificity of the clonally expanded peripheral T cells was not determined. Low levels of normalized T-cell clonal expansion were also seen in some patients who did not respond. In the 0.1-3.0 mg/kg groups, partial responders were among the patients with the lowest normalized peripheral clonal expansion, particularly in CD8+ T cells. After ivuxolimab, more expanded clones were found on average in CD8+ T cells than in CD4+ T cells. At doses from 0.1 to 3.0 mg/kg, clonal expansion was seen in both CD4+ and CD8+ blood T cells between baseline and week 6.

With respect to this clone: Its cognate antigen has yet to be identified. No much larger clonotype is one base removed from it; base qualities were not supplied.

The trial excluded patients who had a history of autoimmune disease or who were on systemic immunosuppression. Peripheral blood for TCR sequencing was collected from all dose cohorts at baseline, on cycle 4 day 1, and on cycle 7 day 1. The samples were drawn from a first-in-human, open-label, multicenter phase I dose-escalation trial of ivuxolimab. The trial enrolled adults with locally advanced or metastatic head and neck squamous cell, hepatocellular, melanoma or renal cell carcinoma. CD4+ and CD8+ T cells were sorted separately from peripheral blood before TCR sequencing. Genomic DNA was extracted from sorted cells for sequencing of the TCRbeta CDR3 region. TCRbeta CDR3 regions were sequenced using the immunoSEQ Assay. The table comes from immuneACCESS by way of TCRdb, which keeps in-frame sequences with V and J called. Part of the clones is missing from these tables; in studies checked, under half for an unresolved V gene and the rest for unknown reasons. In this sample the table shows roughly 14,000 clones, about 80% of which occur a single time. The top ten hold roughly 30% of the sample.

Via the germline V gene (reference sequence), CDR1 is MNHNY and CDR2 SVGAGI. From its cysteine to its phenylalanine, the CDR3 spans 14 amino acids. Here the CDR3 DNA is all that survives: 42 bases in frame from base 1. Here V drops 4 bases and J drops 10 bases, and the junction holds 7 bases not matched to any gene. The specimen was CD4+ or CD8+ T cells sorted from blood, collected in a trial of the OX40 agonist ivuxolimab. The sequence came from an adult with an advanced solid tumor such as melanoma, head and neck, liver or kidney cancer. The chain joins TRBV6-6 to TRBJ1-6; 7 bases in the junction line up with TRBD1. The CDR3 region: CASSLQGTQSPLHF. The bases are TGTGCCAGCAGTTTACAGGGGACTCAGTCACCCCTCCACTTT.